What follows are 24 T cell receptor beta chains derived from one specimen sequenced in a study of blood T cell repertoires in COVID-19. Method: immunoSEQ multiplex PCR; TCRdb's copy keeps in-frame clones and lacks some. Here the sample spans some 320,000 clones, more than 70% being singletons. Sequencing used peripheral blood. All receptors derive from a woman aged 25 to 39 who had recovered from COVID-19.

The genes are TRBV9 and TRBJ1-2; possible D gene TRBD1, 5 bases. Trimming shortened V by 0 bases and J by 4 bases, and 16 bases separated the two germline ends. Germline lookup yields CDR1 SGDLS and CDR2 YYNGEE. The CDR3 length is 16 residues. DNA of the CDR3: TGTGCCAGCAGCGTAGTAGGCGCTACAGGATCCTATGGCTACACCTTC. Protein: CASSVVGATGSYGYTF.

The rearrangement uses TRBV9 and TRBJ2-1; D gene ambiguous. The CDR3 length is 16 residues. Trimming took off 0 bases at V and 8 bases at J, with 18 bases between the two ends. CDR1 is SGDLS, CDR2 YYNGEE, per germline. The CDR3 DNA is TGTGCCAGCAGCGTAGATCAGGATTCGGCCAACGATGAGCAGTTCTTC. It yields the protein CASSVDQDSANDEQFF.

The genes are TRBV2 and TRBJ1-4, with 7 nucleotides matching TRBD1. V trimming: 5 bases; J trimming: 0 bases; junction bases outside the gene matches: 6. Germline values: CDR1 SNHLY, CDR2 FYNNEI. The CDR3 length is 16 residues. CDR3 in amino acids: CASSRDSHSTNEKLFF. As DNA, the CDR3 is TGTGCCAGCAGTCGGGACAGTCATTCAACTAATGAAAAACTGTTTTTT.

The chain joins TRBV10-2 to TRBJ2-1, with 8 bases fitting TRBD1. CDR3 length: 13 residues. CDR1 and CDR2 (germline): WSHSY, SAAADI. With 3 bases clipped from V and 7 bases from J, the junction kept 2 bases outside the gene matches. The CDR3 loop reads CASSDRGHNEQFF. The DNA of the CDR3 is TGCGCCAGCAGTGACAGGGGGCATAATGAGCAGTTCTTC.

This chain connects TRBV4-1 to TRBJ2-2, with D tentatively TRBD1 (6 bases). V was cut by 1 base and J by 4 bases, with 13 bases left in between. Germline V gives CDR1 MGHRA, CDR2 YSYEKL. This CDR3 spans 16 amino acids. The DNA of the CDR3 is TGCGCCAGCAGCCAAGCCACAGGGCGAGGCACCGGGGAGCTGTTTTTT. Its translation: CASSQATGRGTGELFF.

J is TRBJ1-2 and V is TRBV9; 7 positions match TRBD1. Trimming removed 4 bases from V and 2 bases from J; junction bases left unmatched: 8. The CDR3 has 15 residues. The germline V gene has CDR1 SGDLS and CDR2 YYNGEE. DNA of the CDR3: TGTGCCAGCAGCCCCCGACAGGGTGGGAACTATGGCTACACCTTC. It yields the protein CASSPRQGGNYGYTF.

The chain recombines TRBV12-3 or TRBV12-4 with TRBJ1-2; D gene ambiguous. V lost 3 bases, J lost 5 bases, and 7 bases lay in between. The CDR3 totals 12 residues. The CDR3 sequence is CASSFTEYGYTF. CDR3 nucleotides: TGTGCCAGCAGTTTTACAGAATATGGCTACACCTTC.

The V call is TRBV11-2, the J call TRBJ1-1; no firm D call. The CDR3 runs 14 residues. Trimming pared 3 bases from V and 2 bases from J, leaving 10 bases between. Germline V gene sequence: CDR1 SGHAT, CDR2 FQNNGV. The CDR3 nucleotides are TGTGCCAGCAGCTTCCGGGGTGCAAACACTGAAGCTTTCTTT. Amino acids: CASSFRGANTEAFF.

This chain connects TRBV5-1 to TRBJ1-3; D is possibly TRBD1 (5 bases). Germline assignment: CDR1 SGHRS and CDR2 YFSETQ. CDR3 length: 16 residues. V was shortened by 0 bases and J by 0 bases, with 10 bases between the two germline ends. CDR3 loop: CASSLGQQSSGNTIYF. The CDR3 coding sequence is TGCGCCAGCAGCTTGGGACAGCAGTCCTCTGGAAACACCATATATTTT. Looking up the rest from reference TRBV5-1 and TRBJ1-3 gives the full variable domain: KAGVTQTPRYLIKTRGQQVTLSCSPISGHRSVSWYQQTPGQGLQFLFEYFSETQRNKGNFPGRFSGRQFSNSRSEMNVSTLELGDSALYLCASSLGQQSSGNTIYFGEGSWLTVV.

Only a few counts were recorded for this clone. V gene TRBV9 combines with J gene TRBJ2-2; D not resolved. CDR1 and CDR2 from the germline V gene are SGDLS and YYNGEE. V lost 2 bases, J lost 8 bases, and 10 bases lay in between. The CDR3 is made up of 13 amino acids. This chain's CDR3 is CASSVYPGGELFF. The CDR3 DNA reads as TGTGCCAGCAGCGTCTACCCCGGGGGGGAGCTGTTTTTT.

This clone was observed once. The chain employs TRBV28 and TRBJ2-2; possibly TRBD2 for D (6 bases). This CDR3 region has 16 residues. Germline CDR1 reads MDHEN; CDR2 reads SYDVKM. The germline V and J ends were trimmed by 5 bases and 17 bases, with 30 bases remaining between them. CDR3 sequence reads: CASSPPAGLGTGSPFF. CDR3 nucleotides: TGTGCCAGCAGTCCCCCCGCGGGGTTGGGGACGGGGAGTCCCTTTTTT.

The CDR3 reads CASRTTSGQETQYF. The CDR3 bases are TGTGCCAGCAGGACCACTAGCGGGCAAGAGACCCAGTACTTC. This chain links TRBV2 with TRBJ2-5, with 9 bases that match TRBD2. This CDR3 has 14 amino acids. The V gene's germline CDR1 is SNHLY and CDR2 FYNNEI. With 6 bases clipped from V and 2 bases from J, the junction kept 4 bases outside the gene matches.

V and J are TRBV14 and TRBJ2-1; 7 bases match TRBD1. Trimming at V came to 1 base and at J to 12 bases, leaving 0 bases not matched to a gene. The germline CDR1 and CDR2 sequences are SGHDN and FVKESK. The CDR3 extends over 11 amino acids. This chain's CDR3 is CASSQGTGQFF. CDR3 DNA: TGTGCCAGCAGCCAAGGGACAGGGCAGTTCTTC.

The chain links TRBV10-3 to TRBJ1-1, with D perhaps matching TRBD1 (6 bases). The CDR3 length is 14 residues. Per the germline V gene, CDR1 is ENHRY and CDR2 is SYGVKD. Trimming removed 0 bases at V and 4 bases at J, with 9 bases between. CDR3 nucleotide sequence: TGTGCCATCAGTGAGTCTAGGGACACCACTGAAGCTTTCTTT. Amino acids: CAISESRDTTEAFF.

This rearrangement joins TRBV28 to TRBJ2-7, with 11 bases matching TRBD2. The junction had 8 bases not matched to a gene; V was cut back by 7 bases and J by 6 bases. Per germline, CDR1 MDHEN and CDR2 SYDVKM. This CDR3 is 14 amino acids long. CDR3 in amino acids: CASTPGLAASEQYF. CDR3 DNA: TGTGCCAGCACCCCGGGACTAGCGGCAAGCGAGCAGTACTTC. The full variable domain, in which reference TRBV28 and TRBJ2-7 provide the parts outside the CDR3, is DVKVTQSSRYLVKRTGEKVFLECVQDMDHENMFWYRQDPGLGLRLIYFSYDVKMKEKGDIPEGYSVSREKKERFSLILESASTNQTSMYLCASTPGLAASEQYFGPGTRLTVT.

This CDR3 reads CASSPGGGPVNEQYF. Written as DNA, the CDR3 is TGTGCCAGCTCACCGGGCGGGGGGCCAGTGAACGAGCAGTACTTC. J is TRBJ2-7 and V is TRBV18; TRBD2 matches 8 bases. The CDR3 runs to 15 residues. Germline lookup yields CDR1 KGHSH and CDR2 LQKENI. After removal of 3 bases from V and 5 bases from J, the junction contained 9 bases not matched to a gene. The full variable domain, rest sourced from reference TRBV18 and TRBJ2-7, is NAGVMQNPRHLVRRRGQEARLRCSPMKGHSHVYWYRQLPEEGLKFMVYLQKENIIDESGMPKERFSAEFPKEGPSILRIQQVVRGDSAAYFCASSPGGGPVNEQYFGPGTRLTVT.

The CDR3: CASTVSNQPQHF. CDR3 nucleotides: TGTGCCAGCACGGTCAGCAATCAGCCCCAGCATTTT. The chain recombines TRBV12-3 or TRBV12-4 with TRBJ1-5, with no clear D. The CDR3 length is 12 residues. Trimming left V 7 bases short and J 1 base short, with 5 bases between.

With regard to this clone: Other DNA sequences in this sample translate to the same CDR3. The chain employs TRBV2 and TRBJ1-5; a weak D match, TRBD1 (5 bases). This CDR3 is built from 14 residues. The germline V and J ends were trimmed by 6 bases and 0 bases, with 9 bases remaining between them. Looked up from germline, CDR1 is SNHLY and CDR2 is FYNNEI. The CDR3 DNA is TGTGCCAGCAGCGGGGGGACTAGCAATCAGCCCCAGCATTTT. Its translation is CASSGGTSNQPQHF.

This clone appeared a single time. The rearrangement joins TRBV6-6 to TRBJ2-7; TRBD1 agrees at 10 bases. The CDR3 runs to 14 residues. J gave up 2 bases and V 5 bases, and 3 bases lay outside the gene matches. The germline V gene has CDR1 MNHNY and CDR2 SVGAGI (reference sequence). CDR3 sequence: CASSRGQGAYEQYF. CDR3 DNA sequence: TGTGCCAGCAGTCGAGGACAGGGGGCCTACGAGCAGTACTTC.

This rearrangement joins TRBV28 to TRBJ1-4; a weak D match, TRBD1 (5 bases). CDR3 length: 14 residues. From germline, CDR1 is MDHEN and CDR2 SYDVKM. The V and J ends lost 6 bases and 8 bases respectively, with 16 bases between them. The CDR3 loop is CASRRWGGREKLFF. The CDR3 DNA reads as TGTGCCAGCAGACGGTGGGGGGGTAGGGAAAAACTGTTTTTT.

The DNA of the CDR3 is TGTGCCAGCAGCCAGACAGGGACTAATGAAAAACTGTTTTTT. Encoded protein: CASSQTGTNEKLFF. This rearrangement joins TRBV28 to TRBJ1-4, with TRBD1 identical over 7 bases. Per germline, CDR1 MDHEN and CDR2 SYDVKM. This CDR3 has 14 residues. V dropped 6 bases and J dropped 2; count of bases not matched to a gene: 3.

The V gene is TRBV7-9, the J gene TRBJ1-1, with D possibly being TRBD1 (6 bases). V shed 7 bases and J shed 1 base, with 19 bases lying between them. The CDR3 totals 16 residues. Germline CDR1 SEHNR, CDR2 FQNEAQ (reference sequence). The CDR3 here is CASTQRADRSNTEAFF. CDR3 coding DNA: TGTGCCAGCACCCAAAGGGCCGACAGGTCGAACACTGAAGCTTTCTTT. Drawing the rest from reference TRBV7-9 and TRBJ1-1, the complete variable domain is DTGVSQNPRHKITKRGQNVTFRCDPISEHNRLYWYRQTLGQGPEFLTYFQNEAQLEKSRLLSDRFSAERPKGSFSTLEIQRTEQGDSAMYLCASTQRADRSNTEAFFGQGTRLTVV.

The V call is TRBV14, the J call TRBJ2-1; D unresolved. The CDR3 has 12 amino acids. The V gene lost 0 bases and the J gene lost 8 bases, with 5 bases spanning the gap. CDR1 is SGHDN, CDR2 FVKESK, per germline. Written as DNA, the CDR3 is TGTGCCAGCAGCCAAGATAGATATGAGCAGTTCTTC. Translation: CASSQDRYEQFF.

The chain has TRBV7-2 and TRBJ2-7; D call uncertain. The CDR3 is 15 amino acids. Trimming removed 1 base at V and 4 bases at J, with 14 bases between. Germline V lookup: CDR1 SGHTA, CDR2 FQGNSA. Written as DNA, the CDR3 is TGTGCCAGCAGCTTAGGTGGGCAGCCTGGGTACGAGCAGTACTTC. This codes for CASSLGGQPGYEQYF.